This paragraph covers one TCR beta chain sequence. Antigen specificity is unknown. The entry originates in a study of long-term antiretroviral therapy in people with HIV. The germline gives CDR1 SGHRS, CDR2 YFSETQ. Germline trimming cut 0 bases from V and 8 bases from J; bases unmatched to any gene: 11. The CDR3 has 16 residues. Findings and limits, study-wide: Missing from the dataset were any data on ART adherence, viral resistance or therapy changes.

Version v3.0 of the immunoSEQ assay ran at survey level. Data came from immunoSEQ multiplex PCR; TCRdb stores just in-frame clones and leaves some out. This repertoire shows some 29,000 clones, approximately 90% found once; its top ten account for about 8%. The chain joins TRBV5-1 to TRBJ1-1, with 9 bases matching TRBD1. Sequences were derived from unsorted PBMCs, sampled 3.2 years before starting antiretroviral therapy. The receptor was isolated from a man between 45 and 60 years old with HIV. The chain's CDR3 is CASSLEFSRQGEEAFF. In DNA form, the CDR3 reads TGCGCCAGCAGCTTGGAGTTTAGTAGACAGGGGGAGGAAGCTTTCTTT.